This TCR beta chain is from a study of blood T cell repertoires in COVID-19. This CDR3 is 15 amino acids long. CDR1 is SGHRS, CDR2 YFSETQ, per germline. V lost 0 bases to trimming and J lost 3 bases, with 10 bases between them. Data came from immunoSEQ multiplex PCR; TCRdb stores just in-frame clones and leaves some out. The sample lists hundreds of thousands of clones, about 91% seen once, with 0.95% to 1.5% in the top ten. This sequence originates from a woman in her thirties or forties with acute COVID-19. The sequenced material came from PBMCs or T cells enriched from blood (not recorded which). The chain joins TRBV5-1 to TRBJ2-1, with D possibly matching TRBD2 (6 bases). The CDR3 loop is CASSLAGDNYNEQFF. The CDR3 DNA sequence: TGCGCCAGCAGCTTGGCGGGAGATAACTACAATGAGCAGTTCTTC.